The rows below give T cell receptor beta chains drawn from one sample of a study of T cell clonotyping in hematopoietic cell transplantation. The method was immunoSEQ multiplex PCR; TCRdb's version includes in-frame clones alone and lacks a portion of them. The sample consists of tens of thousands of clones, 85% to 90% of them appearing once. The sample consisted of peripheral blood mononuclear cells, taken before stem cell transplant. Receptors originate from a man in his late teens or twenties with biphenotypic leukemia. Some clones in this sample may be carry-over from other donors' samples. Both conserved end residues are part of each CDR3. Fields, in order: J gene, V gene, D gene, clone size, CDR3 DNA, CDR3 protein. D genes are given only for firm matches. Size tells how often a clone was seen (once, few, many) or the class of an expanded clone, and some rows leave it out.

TRBJ2-7	TRBV7-8	TRBD1	NA	TGTGCCAGCAGCTCTTGGACAGGGGGAACCTACGAGCAGTACTTC	CASSSWTGGTYEQYF
TRBJ2-5	TRBV7-3	TRBD1	NA	TGTGCCAGCAGCCAGGGGGTCGGGACCTCAGGGGAGACCCAGTACTTC	CASSQGVGTSGETQYF
TRBJ1-5	TRBV2	NA	once	TGTGCCAGCAGTGGTGAAGTGCGGATGGGTCAGCCCCAGCATTTT	CASSGEVRMGQPQHF
TRBJ1-1	TRBV28	NA	NA	TGTGCCAGCAGTTGGTTACAGTTGAACACTGAAGCTTTCTTT	CASSWLQLNTEAFF
TRBJ2-7	TRBV11-2	TRBD1	NA	TGTGCCAGCAGCTCGTCACGGACAGGGGGACGCGAGCAGTACTTC	CASSSSRTGGREQYF
TRBJ1-1	TRBV6-5	NA	NA	TGTGCCAGTAAGGCTCCGGGACGGCTGAACACTGAAGCTTTCTTT	CASKAPGRLNTEAFF
TRBJ2-2	TRBV9	TRBD1	medium-sized	TGTGCCAGCAGCGCCACAGGGGGCGCAGGTACCGGGGAGCTGTTTTTT	CASSATGGAGTGELFF
TRBJ2-7	TRBV2	NA	NA	TGTGCCAGCAGTGAAGGGCAGGGACTTTCCTACGAGCAGTACTTC	CASSEGQGLSYEQYF
TRBJ2-1	TRBV19	NA	NA	TGTGCTCTGGGGGGGCCGAACGAGCAGTTCTTC	CALGGPNEQFF
TRBJ1-5	TRBV19	TRBD1	few	TGTGCCAGTACTGGCAGGGGGTTAAATCAGCCCCAGCATTTT	CASTGRGLNQPQHF
TRBJ1-5	TRBV7-2	TRBD1	NA	TGTGCCAGCAGCTCCGACAGGGGGAATCAGCCCCAGCATTTT	CASSSDRGNQPQHF
TRBJ1-1	TRBV19	NA	NA	TGTGCCAGTAGTCCGAGTTTGAACACTGAAGCTTTCTTT	CASSPSLNTEAFF
TRBJ1-2	TRBV13	NA	NA	TGTGCCGGGGGAGAACACCTCAACTATGGCTACACCTTC	CAGGEHLNYGYTF
TRBJ1-1	TRBV6-5	NA	NA	TGTGCCAGCAGTTACTTGGGGGGTACCACTGAAGCTTTCTTT	CASSYLGGTTEAFF
TRBJ1-5	TRBV9	NA	NA	TGTGCCAGCAGCCAGGGACTTCATAGCAATCAGCCCCAGCATTTT	CASSQGLHSNQPQHF
TRBJ1-5	TRBV4-2	TRBD1	NA	TGTGCCAGCAGCCAAGATAACAGGGGAGGTCAGCCCCAGCATTTT	CASSQDNRGGQPQHF
TRBJ2-7	TRBV7-8	NA	NA	TGTGCCAGCAGCTTAGAACATGGAAACTACGAGCAGTACTTC	CASSLEHGNYEQYF
TRBJ2-3	TRBV5-6	NA	NA	TGTGCCAGCAGCTCCCCAGGGTACACAGATACGCAGTATTTT	CASSSPGYTDTQYF
TRBJ2-1	TRBV29-1	NA	once	TGCAGCGTTAGGGCAAACAATGAGCAGTTCTTC	CSVRANNEQFF
TRBJ1-1	TRBV5-8	NA	NA	TGTGCCAGCAGCTCCCCCCGGTACACCGGGCATGGCGACGCTGAAGCTTTCTTT	CASSSPRYTGHGDAEAFF
TRBJ1-4	TRBV7-3	TRBD1	NA	TGTGCCAGCAGCTCCACCCCTTACAGGGGCACTAATGAAAAACTGTTTTTT	CASSSTPYRGTNEKLFF
TRBJ2-2	TRBV5-1	NA	NA	TGCGCCAGCAGCTTGGACACAGGGTCAGGAACCGGGGAGCTGTTTTTT	CASSLDTGSGTGELFF
TRBJ2-4	TRBV29-1	NA	NA	TGCAGCGTTGAAGGTCCCCACCGAACAAACCACTTC	CSVEGPHRTNHF
TRBJ2-7	TRBV10-2	NA	NA	TGCGCCAGCAGCCCTGTCTACGAGCAGTACTTC	CASSPVYEQYF
TRBJ2-7	TRBV11-3	TRBD2	NA	TGTGCCAGCAGCCTCCTCCCTAGCGGGAGAATCCACGAGCAGTACTTC	CASSLLPSGRIHEQYF
TRBJ1-5	TRBV7-6	NA	NA	TGTGCCAGCAGCTCCTGGCGGGGAAAGCCGGGAGATCAGCCCCAGCATTTT	CASSSWRGKPGDQPQHF
TRBJ2-7	TRBV5-4	NA	NA	TGTGCCAGCAGCTTGGCCTTCGGGGACTCCTACGAGCAGTACTTC	CASSLAFGDSYEQYF
TRBJ2-4	TRBV6-6	NA	NA	TGTGCCAGCAGTTACGAGGCTGGAAATCTAATTCAGTACTTC	CASSYEAGNLIQYF